The T cell receptor beta chain described here comes from a study of vaccination and CD4 T cells after COVID-19. Details on this clonotype: What it recognizes is unknown.

Oncomine TCR Beta short-read sequencing was applied to DNA from cultured CD4+ T cells. From CD4+ T cells that had been cultured, genomic DNA was extracted. Each CDR3 protein is one row after TCRdb ran MiXCR on the PCR reads. The profile shows 8,000 to 10,000 distinct CDR3 sequences, around 30% of them singletons. Sample treatment: roughly 11-day PBMC culture with coronavirus spike peptide pools or control peptides (ViraFEST assay). Gathering of the CD4+ T cells, from the unexposed donor, took place before the COVID-19 pandemic (2011-2018). Trimming stripped 7 bases from V and 1 base from J, with 11 bases between. Germline V gives CDR1 DFQATT, CDR2 SNEGSKA (reference sequence). The CDR3 consists of 13 residues.

The sample consisted of CD4+ T cells from blood, cultured in vitro. The rearrangement links TRBV20-1 to TRBJ2-1; D not certain. This receptor was obtained from a human donor in good health. In DNA, the CDR3 is TGCAGTGTACGGGTGACTTCCTACAATGAGCAGTTCTTC. Protein: CSVRVTSYNEQFF.